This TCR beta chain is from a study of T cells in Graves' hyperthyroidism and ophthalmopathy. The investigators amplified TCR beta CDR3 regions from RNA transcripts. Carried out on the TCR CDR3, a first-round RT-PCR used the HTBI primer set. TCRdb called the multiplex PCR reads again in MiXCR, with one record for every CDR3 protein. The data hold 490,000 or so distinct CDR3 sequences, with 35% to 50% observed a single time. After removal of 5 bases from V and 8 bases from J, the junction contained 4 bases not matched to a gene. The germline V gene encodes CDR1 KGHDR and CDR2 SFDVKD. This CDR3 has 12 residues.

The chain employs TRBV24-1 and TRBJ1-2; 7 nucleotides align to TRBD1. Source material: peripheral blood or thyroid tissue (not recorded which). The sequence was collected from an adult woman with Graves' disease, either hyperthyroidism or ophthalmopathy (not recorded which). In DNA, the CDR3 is TGTGCCACCAGTGGGGGACAGAACGGCTACACCTTC. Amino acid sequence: CATSGGQNGYTF.